This TCR beta chain came from a study of blood T cell repertoires in COVID-19 (dated by TCRdb to the early 2020s). In the study overall: The collaborator samples originated in the United States, Italy and Spain and spanned the acute and convalescent phases of COVID-19. The prospective study material was composed of cDNA or gDNA derived from T cells, B-cell-depleted T cells, or PBMCs. Deeply sampled blood TCRbeta repertoires from subjects exposed to, actively infected with, or recovered from COVID-19 were included in the dataset. The repertoires were made available in a free public database intended to serve as a resource for research on the immune response to SARS-CoV-2. The samples were drawn from two sources: the first 160 participants of the ongoing ImmuneRACE study, and over 1,000 subjects contributed by 6 global collaborators. Nearly every sample came with metadata listing a de-identified subject ID, COVID-19 status, age in years and sex. Where HLA class I and class II types were available, the types were taken from metadata supplied by the sample provider, not from assay-based typing. Findings and caveats that apply to the study as a whole: The quantity of clinical and demographic metadata differed by source and by participant and was supplied without curation.

This clone has only a few counts. The antigen it binds to is not known. Base qualities are not at hand, and no much larger clone is one base apart. The CDR3 runs 15 amino acids, cysteine and phenylalanine included. The CDR3 DNA has 45 bases and is translated from base 1. According to the germline V gene (reference sequence), CDR1 reads SGHNT and CDR2 reads YYREEE. Trimming takes 0 bases from V and 6 bases from J, and the germline ends sit 14 bases apart. TCRbeta CDR3 regions were amplified from genomic DNA by means of the immunoSEQ Assay, a bias-controlled multiplex PCR. Per the authors' processing: Within the assay, amplification of reference gene primers was used to estimate how many nucleated cells each sample contained. To quantify the absolute abundance of each unique TCRbeta CDR3 rearrangement, sequence reads were collapsed and filtered. Productive Simpson clonality was computed per sample as the square root of Simpson's diversity index over productive rearrangements. This is the immuneACCESS table as TCRdb keeps it, with only in-frame sequences that have V and J called. A part of the clones is gone; compared with another copy, unresolved V genes explain less than half, and the rest is unexplained. V, J and clone size derive from that table, while D and trimming were established from the DNA sequence. The sample data list 250,000 to 300,000 clones, and approximately 85% of these were observed just once. The biggest ten clones account for more than 9.5% of the sample.

The collaborating institutions used their own protocols to collect whole blood in K2EDTA tubes. Collaborator samples were shipped for TCRbeta analysis as frozen whole blood, isolated PBMCs, or DNA extracted from either sample type. Material: peripheral blood. The chain is assembled from TRBV5-4 and TRBJ2-3; a weak D assignment points to TRBD1 (5 bases agree). The receptor was isolated from a woman in her seventies with acute or convalescent COVID-19. The DNA reads TGTGCCAGCAGCTTGGATCAGGGTCATCAGGATACGCAGTATTTT. It translates as CASSLDQGHQDTQYF.